This entry features one TCR beta chain sequence. The antigen remains undetermined. Survey-level immunoSEQ v3.0 assays were run. Only in-frame clones appear in the TCRdb table, and some are missing; sequencing was by immunoSEQ multiplex PCR. The sample includes tens of thousands of clones, roughly nine tenths of them seen just once. The data originate from a study of long-term antiretroviral therapy in people with HIV. Findings of the study overall: Upon ART, diversity increased but remained lower than transplant donor controls. Repertoire composition at all time points was dominated by clones that had expanded before ART.

Sampling of each donor yielded at least one pre-ART PBMC sample and at least two post-ART PBMC samples. Every single participant having HIV got treatment inside the United States. The sequencing here drew on unsorted PBMCs, taken 1.2 years after starting antiretroviral therapy. The receptor was isolated from a woman between 50 and 59 years old with HIV.

CDR3 protein: CASSDSGTATNEKLFF. CDR3 in DNA: TGTGCCAGCAGTGATTCCGGGACGGCAACTAATGAAAAACTGTTTTTT. The chain combines TRBV25-1 with TRBJ1-4, with D possibly matching TRBD1 (5 bases). This CDR3 region has 16 residues. Germline CDR1 is MGHDK and CDR2 is SYGVNS. V gave up 3 bases and J gave up 0 bases, with 11 bases separating them.